This TCR beta chain was documented in a study of T cell responses to AZD1222 COVID-19 vaccine. Notes on the study in general: Clonal diversity may have been underestimated, and the donors were mostly white British, with more females than males. Spike was spanned by vaccine-associated CD4 TCRs, which were dominant at 160-218 and 743-854.

The CDR3 covers 13 residues. Trimming removed 0 bases from V and 2 bases from J, with 8 bases in between. CDR1 and CDR2 from the germline V gene are GTSNPN and SVGIG (reference sequence). The assay was immunoSEQ multiplex PCR, and TCRdb's table has in-frame clones only and misses some. The repertoire holds about 150,000 clones, with 70% to 90% as singletons. This clone was detected once. Its antigen is unknown. The gene calls are TRBV30 and TRBJ2-7, with a possible D match to TRBD1 (5 bases). This material consisted of peripheral blood, taken on day 0 of AZD1222 vaccination. The TCR comes from an adult in good health. CDR3 sequence: CAWSVQAAYEQYF. The CDR3, as DNA: TGTGCCTGGAGTGTACAGGCTGCCTACGAGCAGTACTTC.